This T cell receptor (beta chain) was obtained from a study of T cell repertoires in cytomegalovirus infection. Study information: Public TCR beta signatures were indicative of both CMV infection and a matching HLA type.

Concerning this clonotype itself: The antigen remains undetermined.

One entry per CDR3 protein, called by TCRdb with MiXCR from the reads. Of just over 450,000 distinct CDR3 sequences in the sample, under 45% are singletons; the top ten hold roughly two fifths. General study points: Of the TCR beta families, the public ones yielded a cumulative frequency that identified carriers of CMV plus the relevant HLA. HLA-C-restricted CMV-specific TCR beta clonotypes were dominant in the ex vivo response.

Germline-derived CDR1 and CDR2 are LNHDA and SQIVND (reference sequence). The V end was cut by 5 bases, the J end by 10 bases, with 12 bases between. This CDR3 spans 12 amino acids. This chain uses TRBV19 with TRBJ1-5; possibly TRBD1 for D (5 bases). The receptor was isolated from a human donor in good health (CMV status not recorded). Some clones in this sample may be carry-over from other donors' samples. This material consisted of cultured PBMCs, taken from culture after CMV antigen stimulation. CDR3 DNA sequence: TGTGCCAGTAGTGGGGAGAGGGACCCCCAGCATTTT. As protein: CASSGERDPQHF.